This TCR beta chain comes out of a study of shared clonotypes between healthy human individuals. Study-wide findings and caveats: It was expected that sequencing depth would affect clonotype sharing among donors. Researchers found naive subsets generally carried larger estimated richness than memory subsets.

The authors loaded 200 ng DNA, 30,000 to 35,000 T cell genomes, into sorted-subset replicate PCRs. The assay was immunoSEQ multiplex PCR, and TCRdb's table has in-frame clones only and misses some. The sample lists under 600,000 clones, about 97% occurring once. A note on this clone: Its antigen is as yet unknown.

The receptor was derived from a woman in her twenties or thirties in good health. Sequencing used naive CD4+ T cells sorted from blood. Subset described: CD45RA+ positively selected.

CDR3 sequence (DNA): TGCGCCAGCAGGCTTTCGGGATCCGAGAATTACGAGCAGTACTTC. This encodes CASRLSGSENYEQYF. The chain uses TRBV5-1 and TRBJ2-7; tentative D call: TRBD2 (5 bases). The CDR3 totals 15 residues. V lost 5 bases and J lost 4, with 19 bases in between. Germline V gene lookup returns CDR1 SGHRS and CDR2 YFSETQ.